This T cell receptor beta chain was identified during a study of control samples from healthy donors and cancer patients. Clones were sequenced by immunoSEQ multiplex PCR, and TCRdb holds only the in-frame ones, with some missing. This table holds under 140,000 clones, approximately 90% found once. This clone was seen a handful of times. What was sequenced was PBMCs. The source is a woman aged 55-75 years with lung cancer.

The DNA for the CDR3 is TGTGCCAGCACTTCGGGCATGAACACTGAAGCTTTCTTT. It codes for CASTSGMNTEAFF. The rearrangement joins TRBV27 to TRBJ1-1, with D unresolved. Trimming stripped 7 bases from V and 0 bases from J, with 9 bases between. Per the germline V gene, CDR1 is MNHEY and CDR2 is SMNVEV (reference sequence). The CDR3 has 13 amino acids.